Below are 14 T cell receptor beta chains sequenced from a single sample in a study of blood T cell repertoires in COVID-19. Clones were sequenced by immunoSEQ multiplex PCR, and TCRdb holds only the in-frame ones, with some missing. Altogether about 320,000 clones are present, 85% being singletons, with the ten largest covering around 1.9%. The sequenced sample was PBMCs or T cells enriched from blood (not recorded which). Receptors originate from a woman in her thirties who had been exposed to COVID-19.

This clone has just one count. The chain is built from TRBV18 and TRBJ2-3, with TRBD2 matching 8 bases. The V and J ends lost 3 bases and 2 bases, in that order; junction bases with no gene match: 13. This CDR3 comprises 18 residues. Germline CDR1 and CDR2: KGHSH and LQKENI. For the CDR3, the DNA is TGTGCCAGCTCACCCCGGGATGCGGGAGGAGCACTCACAGATACGCAGTATTTT. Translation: CASSPRDAGGALTDTQYF.

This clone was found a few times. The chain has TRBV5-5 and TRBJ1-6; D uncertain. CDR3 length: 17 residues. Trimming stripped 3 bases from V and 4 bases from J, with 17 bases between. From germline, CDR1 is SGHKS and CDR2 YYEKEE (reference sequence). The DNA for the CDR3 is TGTGCCAGCAGCTCGTTAGGCGGCGGGGTGTATAATTCACCCCTCCACTTT. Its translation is CASSSLGGGVYNSPLHF.

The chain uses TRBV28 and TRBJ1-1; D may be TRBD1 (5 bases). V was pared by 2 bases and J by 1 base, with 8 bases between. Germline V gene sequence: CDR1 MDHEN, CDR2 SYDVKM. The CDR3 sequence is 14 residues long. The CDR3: CASSLQGQNTEAFF. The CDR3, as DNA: TGTGCCAGCAGTTTACAGGGCCAGAACACTGAAGCTTTCTTT.

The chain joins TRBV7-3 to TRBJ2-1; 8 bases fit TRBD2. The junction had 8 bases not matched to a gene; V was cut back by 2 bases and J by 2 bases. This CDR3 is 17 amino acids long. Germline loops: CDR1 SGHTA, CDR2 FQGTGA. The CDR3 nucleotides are TGTGCCAGCAGCTTAGCGTCGGGAGGGCCACCCTACAATGAGCAGTTCTTC. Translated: CASSLASGGPPYNEQFF. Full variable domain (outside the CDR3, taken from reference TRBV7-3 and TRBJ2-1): GAGVSQTPSNKVTEKGKYVELRCDPISGHTALYWYRQSLGQGPEFLIYFQGTGAADDSGLPNDRFFAVRPEGSVSTLKIQRTERGDSAVYLCASSLASGGPPYNEQFFGPGTRLTVL.

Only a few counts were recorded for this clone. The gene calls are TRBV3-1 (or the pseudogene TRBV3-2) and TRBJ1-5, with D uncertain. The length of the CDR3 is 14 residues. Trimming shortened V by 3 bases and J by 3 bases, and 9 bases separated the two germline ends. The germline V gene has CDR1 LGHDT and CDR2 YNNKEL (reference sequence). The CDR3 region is CASSQAANNQPQHF. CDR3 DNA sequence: TGTGCCAGCAGCCAGGCAGCGAACAATCAGCCCCAGCATTTT.

The CDR3 sequence is CARSSTRGREKLFF. The DNA for the CDR3 is TGTGCCAGAAGCTCGACCCGGGGAAGAGAAAAACTGTTTTTT. This chain uses TRBV5-3 with TRBJ1-4; D unclear. TRBV5-3 is marked as an open reading frame, function uncertain. CDR3 length: 14 amino acids. V was clipped by 3 bases and J by 8 bases, with 14 bases between them.

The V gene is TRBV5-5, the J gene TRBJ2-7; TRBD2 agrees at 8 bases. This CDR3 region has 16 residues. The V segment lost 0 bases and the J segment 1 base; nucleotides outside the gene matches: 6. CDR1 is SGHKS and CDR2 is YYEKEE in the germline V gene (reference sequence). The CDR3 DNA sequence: TGTGCCAGCAGCTTGGCGCTAGCGGGTACTTCCTACGAGCAGTACTTC. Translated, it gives CASSLALAGTSYEQYF. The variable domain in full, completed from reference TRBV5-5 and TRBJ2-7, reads DAGVTQSPTHLIKTRGQQVTLRCSPISGHKSVSWYQQVLGQGPQFIFQYYEKEERGRGNFPDRFSARQFPNYSSELNVNALLLGDSALYLCASSLALAGTSYEQYFGPGTRLTVT.

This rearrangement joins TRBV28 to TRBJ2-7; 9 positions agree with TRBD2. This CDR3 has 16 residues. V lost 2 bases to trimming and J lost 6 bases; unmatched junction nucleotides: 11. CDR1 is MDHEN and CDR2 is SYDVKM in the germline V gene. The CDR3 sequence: CASSLVGGRALLEQYF. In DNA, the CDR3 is TGTGCCAGCAGTTTAGTTGGCGGGAGGGCGCTTCTCGAGCAGTACTTC.

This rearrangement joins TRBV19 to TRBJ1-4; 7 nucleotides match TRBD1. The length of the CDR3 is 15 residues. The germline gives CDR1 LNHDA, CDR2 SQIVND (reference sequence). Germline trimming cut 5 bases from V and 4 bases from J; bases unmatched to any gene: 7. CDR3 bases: TGTGCCAGTAGTGTTGCGACAGGGCTTAATGAAAAACTGTTTTTT. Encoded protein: CASSVATGLNEKLFF.

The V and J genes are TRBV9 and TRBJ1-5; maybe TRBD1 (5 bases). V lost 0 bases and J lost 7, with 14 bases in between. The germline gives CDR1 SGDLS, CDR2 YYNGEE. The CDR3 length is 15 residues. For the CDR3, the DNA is TGTGCCAGCAGCGTAGACGGGGGGTTAGGGCAGCCCCAGCATTTT. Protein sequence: CASSVDGGLGQPQHF.

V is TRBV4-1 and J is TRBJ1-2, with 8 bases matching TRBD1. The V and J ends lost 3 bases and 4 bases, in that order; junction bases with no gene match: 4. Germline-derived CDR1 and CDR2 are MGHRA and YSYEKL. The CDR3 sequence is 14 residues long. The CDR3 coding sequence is TGCGCCAGCAGCCAGACGACAGGGGCCTATGGCTACACCTTC. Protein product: CASSQTTGAYGYTF.

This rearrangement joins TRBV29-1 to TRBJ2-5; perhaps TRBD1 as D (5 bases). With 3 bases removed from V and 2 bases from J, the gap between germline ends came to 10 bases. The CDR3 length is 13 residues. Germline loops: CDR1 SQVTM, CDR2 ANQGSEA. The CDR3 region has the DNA TGCAGCGTTGATTTGACAGTTCAAGAGACCCAGTACTTC. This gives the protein CSVDLTVQETQYF.

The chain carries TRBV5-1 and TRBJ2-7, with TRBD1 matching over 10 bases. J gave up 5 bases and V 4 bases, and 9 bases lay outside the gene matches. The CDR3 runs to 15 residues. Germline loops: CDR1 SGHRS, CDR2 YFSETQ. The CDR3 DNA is TGCGCCAGCAGCCTTAGGGGGACAGGGGTACACGAGCAGTACTTC. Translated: CASSLRGTGVHEQYF. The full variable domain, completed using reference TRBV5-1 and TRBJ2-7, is KAGVTQTPRYLIKTRGQQVTLSCSPISGHRSVSWYQQTPGQGLQFLFEYFSETQRNKGNFPGRFSGRQFSNSRSEMNVSTLELGDSALYLCASSLRGTGVHEQYFGPGTRLTVT.

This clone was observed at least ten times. CDR3: CTNHRGLAGLRGANVLTF. The CDR3 coding sequence is TGCACCAACCACAGGGGACTAGCGGGGCTGAGGGGGGCCAACGTCCTGACTTTC. J is TRBJ2-6 and V is TRBV1; the table's D call TRBD2 went unverified against the DNA. TRBV1 is tagged as a pseudogene. This CDR3 region has 18 residues.